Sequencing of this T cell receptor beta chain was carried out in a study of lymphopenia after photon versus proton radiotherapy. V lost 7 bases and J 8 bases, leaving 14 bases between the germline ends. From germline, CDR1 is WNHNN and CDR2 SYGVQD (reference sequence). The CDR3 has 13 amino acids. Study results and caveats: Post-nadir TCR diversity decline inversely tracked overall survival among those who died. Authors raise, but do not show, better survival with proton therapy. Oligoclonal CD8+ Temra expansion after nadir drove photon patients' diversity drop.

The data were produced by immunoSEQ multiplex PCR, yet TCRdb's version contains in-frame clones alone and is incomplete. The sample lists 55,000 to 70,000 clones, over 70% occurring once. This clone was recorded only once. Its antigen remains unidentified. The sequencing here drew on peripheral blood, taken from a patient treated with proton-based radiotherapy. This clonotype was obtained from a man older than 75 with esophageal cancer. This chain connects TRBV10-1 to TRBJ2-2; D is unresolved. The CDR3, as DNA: TGCGCCAGCACTCCTCGCATTGGAGGGGAGCTGTTTTTT. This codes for CASTPRIGGELFF.